The 20 T cell receptor beta chains in this list originate from one sample, sequenced in a study of T cell clonotyping in hematopoietic cell transplantation. This table comes from immunoSEQ multiplex PCR, and its TCRdb copy is limited to in-frame clones, with some not included. The repertoire holds approximately 70,000 clones, with roughly 94% as singletons. The sample consisted of peripheral blood mononuclear cells. These receptor sequences come from a man in his fifties or sixties in good health. Some clones in this sample may be carry-over from other donors' samples.

The J gene is TRBJ2-4, the V gene TRBV6-6, with D perhaps matching TRBD1 or TRBD2 (5 bases each). V lost 9 bases and J 0 bases, leaving 18 bases between the germline ends. The length of the CDR3 is 16 residues. Germline loops: CDR1 MNHNY, CDR2 SVGAGI (reference sequence). The CDR3 region has the DNA TGTGCCAGTCGGGACGGGGATGCTTTAGCCAAAAACATTCAGTACTTC. Encoded protein: CASRDGDALAKNIQYF.

The chain employs TRBV27 and TRBJ2-5; 11 nucleotides line up with TRBD2. The V segment lost 6 bases and the J segment 2 bases; nucleotides outside the gene matches: 2. CDR3 length equals 14 residues. Germline values: CDR1 MNHEY, CDR2 SMNVEV (reference sequence). This CDR3 is CASRIAGGQETQYF. The CDR3 bases are TGTGCCAGCAGGATAGCGGGGGGGCAAGAGACCCAGTACTTC.

This rearrangement joins TRBV14 to TRBJ2-7; 10 bases agree with TRBD2. The ends lost 8 bases at V and 7 bases at J; junction bases unmatched: 5. There are 12 residues in the CDR3. Germline assignment: CDR1 SGHDN and CDR2 FVKESK. The CDR3 nucleotides are TGTGCCAGCGCGGGACTAGCGAGGGAGCAGTACTTC. It codes for CASAGLAREQYF.

V usage is TRBV5-1 and J usage is TRBJ2-3, with D possibly matching TRBD1 (5 bases). The CDR3 totals 15 residues. CDR1 SGHRS and CDR2 YFSETQ come from the germline V gene. V shed 4 bases and J shed 0 bases, with 12 bases lying between them. CDR3 nucleotides: TGCGCCAGCAGCCCACAGGTTATTAGCACAGATACGCAGTATTTT. It translates to CASSPQVISTDTQYF.

The rearrangement links TRBV2 to TRBJ2-7; possibly TRBD1 or TRBD2 for D (5 bases each). Trimming took off 10 bases at V and 1 base at J, with 14 bases between the two ends. In germline, CDR1 is SNHLY, CDR2 FYNNEI. The CDR3 sequence is 13 residues long. The CDR3, as DNA: TGTGCCATCACCGGGACCGATTCCTACGAGCAGTACTTC. Its protein is CAITGTDSYEQYF.

The gene calls are TRBV29-1 and TRBJ1-2; D is unclear. Germline V gene data show CDR1 as SQVTM and CDR2 as ANQGSEA. The CDR3 has 14 amino acids. Trimming shortened V by 2 bases and J by 2 bases, and 12 bases separated the two germline ends. CDR3 in amino acids: CSVEKEIANYGYTF. CDR3 DNA: TGCAGCGTTGAAAAGGAAATAGCGAACTATGGCTACACCTTC. The variable domain in full, completed from reference TRBV29-1 and TRBJ1-2, reads SAVISQKPSRDICQRGTSLTIQCQVDSQVTMMFWYRQQPGQSLTLIATANQGSEATYESGFVIDKFPISRPNLTFSTLTVSNMSPEDSSIYLCSVEKEIANYGYTFGSGTRLTVV.

CDR3 in amino acids: CASSLGFTTKAGNTIYF. The CDR3 DNA sequence: TGTGCCAGCAGCTTAGGGTTCACAACAAAGGCTGGAAACACCATATATTTT. V gene TRBV7-9 combines with J gene TRBJ1-3; no definite D call. V was clipped by 1 base and J by 2 bases, with 15 bases between them. Germline CDR1 and CDR2: SEHNR and FQNEAQ (reference sequence). The CDR3 runs 17 residues.

The rearrangement links TRBV11-2 to TRBJ2-3, with TRBD2 as a possible D gene (6 bases). The germline gives CDR1 SGHAT, CDR2 FQNNGV. With 5 bases removed from V and 2 bases from J, the gap between germline ends came to 17 bases. This CDR3 is 16 amino acids long. CDR3 region: CASSLGTSLSTDTQYF. CDR3 sequence (DNA): TGTGCCAGCAGCCTGGGGACTTCCTTATCCACAGATACGCAGTATTTT.

The chain carries TRBV7-2 and TRBJ2-4; TRBD2 is a possible D gene (6 bases). CDR1 and CDR2 from the germline V gene are SGHTA and FQGNSA. Trimming removed 5 bases from V and 5 bases from J, with 16 bases in between. The CDR3 is 15 amino acids. The CDR3 nucleotides read TGTGCCAGCAGCCTAGTTGGATCGGGGGAAAACATTCAGTACTTC. Residues: CASSLVGSGENIQYF.

This chain uses TRBV19 with TRBJ1-4; the D gene is possibly TRBD1 (5 bases). Germline V gene sequence: CDR1 LNHDA, CDR2 SQIVND (reference sequence). Trimming removed 5 bases at V and 4 bases at J, with 8 bases between. There are 13 residues in the CDR3. The CDR3 DNA is TGTGCCAGTAGTCGGCAGGGTAATGAAAAACTGTTTTTT. Protein: CASSRQGNEKLFF.

V is TRBV7-2 and J is TRBJ2-1; 9 bases agree with TRBD2. This CDR3 has 17 amino acids. J lost 6 bases, V lost 5 bases, and 14 bases had no gene match. Germline V gives CDR1 SGHTA, CDR2 FQGNSA. CDR3 coding DNA: TGTGCCAGCAGCACCCTGGCTGGCGGGAGGGGAAGCAATGAGCAGTTCTTC. It is translated as CASSTLAGGRGSNEQFF.

Concerning this clone: The DNA is omitted, as the CDR3 cannot be located on it reliably, and the CDR3 follows TCRdb's listing. The chain has TRBV7-9 and TRBJ2-1; whether TRBD1, the table's D call, matches the DNA was not checked. The CDR3 adds up to 16 amino acids, both ends counted. The germline gives CDR1 SEHNR, CDR2 FQNEAQ (reference sequence). CDR3 residues: CASSLVGGGTGLVEFF.

The chain uses TRBV10-3 and TRBJ2-1; no firm D call. Trimming removed 4 bases at V and 9 bases at J, with 16 bases between. This CDR3 spans 14 amino acids. From germline, CDR1 is ENHRY and CDR2 SYGVKD. DNA for the CDR3: TGTGCCATCAGTGGCGTTGGGCCCAATGGTGAGCAGTTCTTC. This encodes CAISGVGPNGEQFF.

The chain recombines TRBV28 with TRBJ2-7; unclear D gene. CDR3 size: 15 residues. Looked up from germline, CDR1 is MDHEN and CDR2 is SYDVKM. Trimming left V 6 bases short and J 0 bases short, with 15 bases between. CDR3 sequence (DNA): TGTGCCAGCAGCAGTCCCCCGTACCCCTCCTACGAGCAGTACTTC. Its protein is CASSSPPYPSYEQYF. The full variable domain, completed using reference TRBV28 and TRBJ2-7, is DVKVTQSSRYLVKRTGEKVFLECVQDMDHENMFWYRQDPGLGLRLIYFSYDVKMKEKGDIPEGYSVSREKKERFSLILESASTNQTSMYLCASSSPPYPSYEQYFGPGTRLTVT.

The V gene is TRBV27, the J gene TRBJ2-1, with 7 bases identical to TRBD2. V lost 2 bases and J lost 12; bases outside the gene matches: 4. The germline CDR1 and CDR2 sequences are MNHEY and SMNVEV (reference sequence). This CDR3 has 12 amino acids. CDR3: CASSLRAGAQFF. The DNA for the CDR3 is TGTGCCAGCAGTTTACGGGCGGGAGCGCAGTTCTTC.

The chain combines TRBV10-3 with TRBJ2-3; 10 bases agree with TRBD2. Germline values: CDR1 ENHRY, CDR2 SYGVKD. The CDR3 sequence is 17 residues long. The V gene end was trimmed by 3 bases and the J gene end by 3 bases; junction bases not matched to a gene: 9. The CDR3 is CAISELAGGRVTDTQYF. The DNA of the CDR3 is TGTGCCATCAGTGAATTAGCGGGAGGTCGGGTGACAGATACGCAGTATTTT.

This chain joins TRBV27 and TRBJ1-5; the D is unclear. Trimming shortened V by 3 bases and J by 3 bases, and 6 bases separated the two germline ends. Germline assignment: CDR1 MNHEY and CDR2 SMNVEV (reference sequence). The length of the CDR3 is 13 residues. The CDR3 region is CASSFKNNQPQHF. Written as DNA, the CDR3 is TGTGCCAGCAGTTTTAAAAACAATCAGCCCCAGCATTTT.

The J gene is TRBJ1-4, the V gene TRBV28, with D possibly matching TRBD1 (6 bases). The CDR3 length is 13 residues. Trimming shortened V by 11 bases and J by 2 bases, and 12 bases separated the two germline ends. The V gene's germline CDR1 is MDHEN and CDR2 SYDVKM. The CDR3 here is CAGKQGTNEKLFF. In DNA, the CDR3 is TGTGCCGGGAAACAGGGCACTAATGAAAAACTGTTTTTT.

The gene calls are TRBV5-1 and TRBJ1-1; no clear D gene. This CDR3 is 15 amino acids long. Trimming left V 0 bases short and J 4 bases short, with 13 bases between. CDR1 and CDR2 from the germline V gene are SGHRS and YFSETQ. CDR3 nucleotide sequence: TGCGCCAGCAGCTTGGCCGGTCGCGTGGGCACTGAAGCTTTCTTT. Translated: CASSLAGRVGTEAFF.

This chain links TRBV28 with TRBJ1-2; unclear D gene. V shed 0 bases and J shed 2 bases, with 7 bases lying between them. CDR3 length: 14 residues. The germline V gene has CDR1 MDHEN and CDR2 SYDVKM. CDR3 amino acids: CASSLWAVNYGYTF. As DNA, the CDR3 is TGTGCCAGCAGTTTATGGGCGGTGAACTATGGCTACACCTTC.